The 12 T cell receptor beta chains listed next were all sequenced from one sample in a study of T cell changes during pregnancy in multiple sclerosis. Here immunoSEQ multiplex PCR was the method, and the copy in TCRdb shows in-frame clones only, minus some. The table shows roughly 80,000 clones, with 92% occurring only once. Material: peripheral blood, obtained before pregnancy. All receptors come from a female donor with multiple sclerosis, enrolled in a pregnancy study.

V and J are TRBV4-3 and TRBJ1-6, with 8 bases matching TRBD1. Unmatched junction bases numbered 11, after V lost 0 bases and J lost 10 bases. Germline CDR1 reads LGHNA; CDR2 reads YSLEER. The CDR3 consists of 17 residues. The CDR3 DNA reads as TGCGCCAGCAGCCAAGATTCGATCGGGACAGGCAAATCACCCCTCCACTTT. It encodes CASSQDSIGTGKSPLHF.

The J gene is TRBJ2-3, the V gene TRBV7-6; maybe TRBD1 (6 bases). CDR3 length equals 17 residues. Germline V gene sequence: CDR1 SGHVS, CDR2 FNYEAQ. V was clipped by 4 bases and J by 2 bases, with 19 bases between them. The CDR3 coding sequence is TGTGCCAGCAGCTCCCCCACCGGACAGCCCAACACAGATACGCAGTATTTT. This encodes CASSSPTGQPNTDTQYF.

J is TRBJ2-5 and V is TRBV7-9, with 8 bases identical to TRBD2. The J segment lost 5 bases and the V segment lost 1 base, leaving 6 bases of the junction unmatched. CDR1 and CDR2 (germline): SEHNR, FQNEAQ (reference sequence). The CDR3 is made up of 15 amino acids. In DNA form, the CDR3 reads TGTGCCAGCAGCTTAGGCGGGGGGCGCTTGGAGACCCAGTACTTC. Protein sequence: CASSLGGGRLETQYF.

The chain combines TRBV10-3 with TRBJ2-7; weak D call: TRBD2 (5 bases). In germline, CDR1 is ENHRY, CDR2 SYGVKD. This CDR3 spans 15 amino acids. V dropped 7 bases and J dropped 0 bases, with 16 bases sitting between them. CDR3 sequence reads: CAITGGDTGSYEQYF. In nucleotides, the CDR3 is TGTGCCATCACCGGAGGAGACACTGGCTCCTACGAGCAGTACTTC.

Only one count was recorded for this clone. V is TRBV25-1 and J is TRBJ1-1, with 11 bases matching TRBD1. This CDR3 spans 16 amino acids. V dropped 6 bases and J dropped 2; count of bases not matched to a gene: 8. Germline assignment: CDR1 MGHDK and CDR2 SYGVNS. The CDR3 DNA reads as TGTGCCAGCAGGCCACCCGGGACAGGGGGAAACACTGAAGCTTTCTTT. It codes for CASRPPGTGGNTEAFF.

This clone has only one observation. CDR3 nucleotide sequence: TGTGCCAGCAGCCGACTAGCGGGAACTTCTGGGGCCAACGTCCTGACTTTC. As protein: CASSRLAGTSGANVLTF. The chain joins TRBV13 to TRBJ2-6; 11 nucleotides align to TRBD2. The germline V gene has CDR1 PRHDT and CDR2 FYEKMQ (reference sequence). The ends lost 5 bases at V and 1 base at J; junction bases unmatched: 4. The CDR3 extends over 17 amino acids. Supplemented by reference TRBV13 and TRBJ2-6, the full variable domain reads AAGVIQSPRHLIKEKRETATLKCYPIPRHDTVYWYQQGPGQDPQFLISFYEKMQSDKGSIPDRFSAQQFSDYHSELNMSSLELGDSALYFCASSRLAGTSGANVLTFGAGSRLTVL.

The rearrangement joins TRBV5-1 to TRBJ2-3, with D possibly matching TRBD2 (5 bases). The CDR3 covers 13 residues. Germline V CDR1 and CDR2: SGHRS, YFSETQ. V was pared by 3 bases and J by 5 bases, with 10 bases between. The CDR3 bases are TGCGCCAGCAGCTCGCCTAGCCAAGATACGCAGTATTTT. It translates to CASSSPSQDTQYF.

This clone occurred once. The chain couples TRBV9 to TRBJ1-3, with 10 bases lining up with TRBD1. Germline V gives CDR1 SGDLS, CDR2 YYNGEE. This CDR3 has 14 amino acids. Trimming at V came to 7 bases and at J to 2 bases, leaving 3 bases not matched to a gene. The CDR3 nucleotides are TGTGCCAGCGGGACAGGGGAAGCTGGAAACACCATATATTTT. It translates to CASGTGEAGNTIYF.

The chain uses TRBV2 and TRBJ1-3, with D perhaps TRBD1 (6 bases). Germline assignment: CDR1 SNHLY and CDR2 FYNNEI. V dropped 2 bases and J dropped 0 bases, with 14 bases sitting between them. The CDR3 sequence is 17 residues long. CDR3 region: CASSEHVTGFSGNTIYF. In nucleotides, the CDR3 is TGTGCCAGCAGTGAACATGTTACAGGGTTCTCTGGAAACACCATATATTTT. Supplemented by reference TRBV2 and TRBJ1-3, the full variable domain reads EPEVTQTPSHQVTQMGQEVILRCVPISNHLYFYWYRQILGQKVEFLVSFYNNEISEKSEIFDDQFSVERPDGSNFTLKIRSTKLEDSAMYFCASSEHVTGFSGNTIYFGEGSWLTVV.

The CDR3 sequence is CASSLGRGDANTEAFF. In DNA form, the CDR3 reads TGCGCCAGCAGCTTGGGCAGGGGAGATGCGAACACTGAAGCTTTCTTT. V gene TRBV5-1 combines with J gene TRBJ1-1; the D gene is possibly TRBD1 (6 bases). The CDR3 spans 16 residues. Germline lookup yields CDR1 SGHRS and CDR2 YFSETQ. V was pared by 0 bases and J by 1 base, with 13 bases between.

This chain connects TRBV29-1 to TRBJ1-2; D call uncertain. V was clipped by 3 bases and J by 7 bases, with 18 bases between them. The V gene's germline CDR1 is SQVTM and CDR2 ANQGSEA. CDR3 length equals 14 residues. The CDR3 DNA reads TGCAGCGTTGATTCAGGTGGGCTGGTGAGTGGCTACACCTTC. Translation: CSVDSGGLVSGYTF.

This chain uses TRBV27 with TRBJ2-7; TRBD1 aligns across 8 bases. V was pared by 8 bases and J by 5 bases, with 8 bases of the junction left unmatched. Germline CDR1 and CDR2: MNHEY and SMNVEV (reference sequence). There are 13 residues in the CDR3. The CDR3 loop reads CASRRQGFDEQYF. For the CDR3, the DNA is TGTGCCAGCCGCCGACAGGGGTTCGACGAGCAGTACTTC.